This T cell receptor beta chain stems from a study of cytomegalovirus exposure and HLA in healthy donors. PCR was performed using 60 Vbeta and 13 Jbeta primers. Measured with immunoSEQ multiplex PCR; TCRdb has only the in-frame clones, and not every one. In the table there are about 160,000 clones, less than 80% of which are singletons. The germline CDR1 and CDR2 sequences are SGHTA and FQGTGA. The germline V and J ends were trimmed by 5 bases and 0 bases, with 14 bases remaining between them. CDR3 length: 15 amino acids. The chain couples TRBV7-3 to TRBJ2-7; perhaps TRBD1 as D (6 bases). The receptor was derived from a man aged 35-49 years in good health and CMV-seronegative. Sequencing used PBMCs. The CDR3 DNA reads as TGTGCCAGCAGCCCTGGGACATCCAGCTCCTACGAGCAGTACTTC. Amino acids: CASSPGTSSSYEQYF.